The next 25 T cell receptor beta chains were all read from a single sample in a study of blood T cells in healthy people across ages. Then a second PCR, running roughly 7 to 11 cycles, was carried out with a sample-barcoded 5' primer and a J-beta primer mix. TCRdb called the 5' RACE reads again in MiXCR, with one record for every CDR3 protein. This sample has around 580,000 distinct CDR3 sequences, with less than 60% found just once. The sample comprised blood. These TCRs come from a man older than 75 in good health.

This CDR3 reads CASTLAGEADTQYF. The CDR3 region has the DNA TGTGCCAGCACACTAGCGGGGGAGGCGGATACGCAGTATTTT. The V call is TRBV3-1, the J call TRBJ2-3, with 11 bases aligning to TRBD2. This CDR3 has 14 residues. Germline CDR1 reads LGHDT; CDR2 reads YNNKEL (reference sequence). The ends lost 7 bases at V and 6 bases at J; junction bases unmatched: 6.

The chain links TRBV29-1 to TRBJ2-7; 11 bases are a match to TRBD2. The CDR3 totals 13 residues. Germline-derived CDR1 and CDR2 are SQVTM and ANQGSEA. Trimming at V came to 6 bases and at J to 5 bases, leaving 6 bases not matched to a gene. CDR3 in amino acids: CSVSTSGIDEQYF. In nucleotides, the CDR3 is TGCAGCGTATCGACTAGCGGGATAGACGAGCAGTACTTC.

This clonotype has just a few counts. The chain couples TRBV7-2 to TRBJ2-5, with 9 positions matching TRBD2. CDR3 size: 14 residues. The germline V gene has CDR1 SGHTA and CDR2 FQGNSA. V dropped 6 bases and J dropped 0; count of bases not matched to a gene: 2. The CDR3 sequence: CASSRTSDQETQYF. DNA of the CDR3: TGTGCCAGCAGTCGGACTAGCGACCAAGAGACCCAGTACTTC.

The rearrangement uses TRBV15 and TRBJ2-7, with D unresolved. There are 12 residues in the CDR3. Germline assignment: CDR1 LNHNV and CDR2 YYDKDF (reference sequence). V was pared by 5 bases and J by 4 bases, with 9 bases between. The CDR3 sequence: CATSDLGYEQYF. The CDR3 bases are TGTGCCACCAGCGACCTCGGGTACGAGCAGTACTTC.

The rearrangement links TRBV20-1 to TRBJ1-2; D gene uncertain. Germline V lookup: CDR1 DFQATT, CDR2 SNEGSKA (reference sequence). With 2 bases removed from V and 2 bases from J, the gap between germline ends came to 15 bases. This CDR3 is built from 15 residues. CDR3 nucleotide sequence: TGCAGTGCTAGAAACTATCAGGCACGGAACTATGGCTACACCTTC. This codes for CSARNYQARNYGYTF.

A few counts support this clonotype. V gene TRBV2 combines with J gene TRBJ2-7, with 8 positions matching TRBD1. CDR3 length: 14 amino acids. The germline gives CDR1 SNHLY, CDR2 FYNNEI. The J segment lost 3 bases and the V segment lost 1 base, leaving 2 bases of the junction unmatched. CDR3: CASSEGRGLYEQYF. The DNA of the CDR3 is TGTGCCAGCAGTGAAGGCAGGGGGCTCTACGAGCAGTACTTC.

This clonotype has a single count. The rearrangement uses TRBV2 and TRBJ2-3, with D perhaps assigned TRBD1 or TRBD2 (5 bases each). The CDR3 has 14 amino acids. Between the trimmed V and J ends, which lost 7 bases and 1 base, there was a span of 12 bases. Germline V gene data show CDR1 as SNHLY and CDR2 as FYNNEI. The CDR3 region is CASTRDGRTDTQYF. The CDR3 DNA reads as TGTGCCAGCACTAGGGACGGACGCACAGATACGCAGTATTTT.

V usage is TRBV9 and J usage is TRBJ2-3, with 8 bases lining up with TRBD2. There are 16 residues in the CDR3. J lost 4 bases, V lost 4 bases, and 11 bases had no gene match. The germline V gene encodes CDR1 SGDLS and CDR2 YYNGEE. The CDR3 region is CASSPQAGEVPDTQYF. DNA for the CDR3: TGTGCCAGCAGCCCGCAAGCGGGAGAGGTCCCAGATACGCAGTATTTT.

This clonotype was observed a few times. This chain links TRBV2 with TRBJ2-1; 8 bases fit TRBD1. This CDR3 comprises 14 residues. The J segment lost 6 bases and the V segment lost 7 bases, leaving 8 bases of the junction unmatched. Germline V gene sequence: CDR1 SNHLY, CDR2 FYNNEI. This chain's CDR3 is CASKGTGWGNEQFF. The CDR3, as DNA: TGTGCCAGCAAGGGGACAGGCTGGGGCAATGAGCAGTTCTTC.

The rearrangement uses TRBV21-1 and TRBJ1-3; the table's D call of TRBD1 was not tested on the DNA. TRBV21-1 is recorded as a pseudogene. The CDR3 length is 22 residues. For the CDR3, the DNA is TGTGCCAGCACAACCTATACGCGGGTGACCCGCGTTCAGGGGGCCTCTGGAAACACCATATATTTT. Its protein product is CASTTYTRVTRVQGASGNTIYF.

The J gene is TRBJ2-7, the V gene TRBV5-4, with a possible D match to TRBD2 (5 bases). Germline values: CDR1 SGHNT, CDR2 YYREEE (reference sequence). The CDR3 sequence is 15 residues long. Trimming stripped 0 bases from V and 5 bases from J, with 15 bases between. As DNA, the CDR3 is TGTGCCAGCAGCTTGGCCTTTGGGAGAGAGGACGAGCAGTACTTC. It yields the protein CASSLAFGREDEQYF.

The chain joins TRBV13 to TRBJ2-7; D is uncertain. With the DNA end fitting TRBJ2-5 better, the J assignment may be wrong. CDR1 and CDR2 (germline): PRHDT, FYEKMQ (reference sequence). This CDR3 has 13 amino acids. The CDR3 is CASSLVNLETQYF. In DNA, the CDR3 is TGTGCCAGCAGCTTAGTTAATTTGGAGACCCAGTACTTC.

The chain combines TRBV4-3 with TRBJ2-7, with a possible D match to TRBD2 (6 bases). Germline V gives CDR1 LGHNA, CDR2 YSLEER. The CDR3 extends over 17 amino acids. V lost 0 bases to trimming and J lost 5 bases, with 20 bases between them. CDR3 nucleotides: TGCGCCAGCAGCCAAGATATGGACGGGGGTCCTCTTAACGAGCAGTACTTC. Translation: CASSQDMDGGPLNEQYF.

This clonotype occurred a few times. The rearrangement joins TRBV7-2 to TRBJ2-4; D gene uncertain. The CDR3 has 13 amino acids. Trimming left V 1 base short and J 15 bases short, with 16 bases between. Germline-derived CDR1 and CDR2 are SGHTA and FQGNSA. The CDR3 here is CASSLGRRERLYF. In nucleotides, the CDR3 is TGTGCCAGCAGCTTAGGTCGTAGGGAACGTCTGTACTTC.

This chain connects TRBV20-1 to TRBJ2-3; no clear D. The germline V gene encodes CDR1 DFQATT and CDR2 SNEGSKA (reference sequence). V was shortened by 1 base and J by 8 bases, with 10 bases between the two germline ends. CDR3 length: 12 amino acids. CDR3: CSARAVGGTQYF. DNA for the CDR3: TGCAGTGCTAGAGCGGTGGGCGGTACGCAGTATTTT.

The chain employs TRBV20-1 and TRBJ1-5; D perhaps matches TRBD1 (6 bases). The length of the CDR3 is 15 residues. Trimming removed 3 bases at V and 4 bases at J, with 16 bases between. Germline V gene data show CDR1 as DFQATT and CDR2 as SNEGSKA (reference sequence). The CDR3 bases are TGCAGTGCTAGCTTCAGTAGGGGGAATAATCAGCCCCAGCATTTT. It translates to CSASFSRGNNQPQHF.

About this clonotype itself: It may be a read error: a sequence one base away is much more abundant. The chain uses TRBV24-1 and TRBJ2-3; a possible D gene is TRBD1 (6 bases). Germline V gives CDR1 KGHDR, CDR2 SFDVKD. CDR3 size: 15 residues. CDR3 sequence: CAASDPTGPADTQYF. In DNA, the CDR3 is TGTGCCGCCAGTGATCCAACAGGGCCGGCAGATACGCAGTATTTT.

This clonotype showed up just once. V and J are TRBV20-1 and TRBJ2-2, with 11 bases aligning to TRBD1. The CDR3 spans 13 residues. The V gene end was trimmed by 8 bases and the J gene end by 4 bases; junction bases not matched to a gene: 3. Germline CDR1 is DFQATT and CDR2 is SNEGSKA (reference sequence). The CDR3 DNA is TGCAGTCCCGGACAGGGGGCCACCGGGGAGCTGTTTTTT. Amino acid sequence: CSPGQGATGELFF.

The chain has TRBV20-1 and TRBJ2-7; D gene unclear. The V gene lost 6 bases and the J gene lost 3 bases, with 15 bases spanning the gap. The CDR3 runs to 13 residues. Looked up from germline, CDR1 is DFQATT and CDR2 is SNEGSKA (reference sequence). CDR3 DNA sequence: TGCAGTGCCGCCGACCCTGCACTCTACGAGCAGTACTTC. Its protein is CSAADPALYEQYF.

The chain recombines TRBV18 with TRBJ2-7, with a weak D call TRBD1 (6 bases). V was cut by 4 bases and J by 3 bases, with 13 bases left in between. The CDR3 extends over 14 amino acids. From germline, CDR1 is KGHSH and CDR2 LQKENI. The CDR3 DNA is TGTGCCAGCTCACTGAACAGGGTGGGCTACGAGCAGTACTTC. It yields the protein CASSLNRVGYEQYF.

V and J are TRBV4-3 and TRBJ2-1; 14 bases match TRBD2. J lost 6 bases, V lost 2 bases, and 9 bases had no gene match. The CDR3 totals 18 residues. Looked up from germline, CDR1 is LGHNA and CDR2 is YSLEER. In nucleotides, the CDR3 is TGCGCCAGCAGCCAACCAGGCGGACTAGCGGGAGGTTCCAATGAGCAGTTCTTC. This sequence encodes CASSQPGGLAGGSNEQFF.

This clonotype has only a few counts. The rearrangement links TRBV5-5 to TRBJ2-1; 10 bases fit TRBD2. The germline V gene has CDR1 SGHKS and CDR2 YYEKEE (reference sequence). This CDR3 is 15 amino acids long. V was clipped by 4 bases and J by 8 bases; unmatched bases: 9. The CDR3 DNA reads as TGTGCCAGCAGCATTAGCGGGGGGCCCTGGGATGAGCAGTTCTTC. It translates to CASSISGGPWDEQFF.

A note on this clonotype: This sequence may be a read error, since a much larger clone differs from it by one base. This chain uses TRBV6-6 with TRBJ2-7, with TRBD1 as a possible D gene (6 bases). Trimming stripped 6 bases from V and 7 bases from J, with 13 bases between. Germline lookup yields CDR1 MNHNY and CDR2 SVGAGI (reference sequence). The CDR3 has 12 residues. CDR3 amino acids: CASSLAGTEQYF. The CDR3 DNA reads as TGTGCCAGCAGCTTGGCTGGGACAGAGCAGTACTTC.

The rearrangement uses TRBV27 and TRBJ2-1; maybe TRBD2 (6 bases). Germline assignment: CDR1 MNHEY and CDR2 SMNVEV (reference sequence). CDR3 size: 13 residues. The V and J ends lost 5 bases and 4 bases respectively, with 9 bases between them. The CDR3 coding sequence is TGTGCCAGCAGTGCGGGATCTTACAATGAGCAGTTCTTC. It codes for CASSAGSYNEQFF.

The rearrangement joins TRBV20-1 to TRBJ2-2; TRBD1 aligns across 9 bases. The junction had 6 bases not matched to a gene; V was cut back by 3 bases and J by 4 bases. The CDR3 contains 15 residues. Germline CDR1 and CDR2: DFQATT and SNEGSKA (reference sequence). CDR3 loop: CSARARTGVTGELFF. CDR3 coding DNA: TGCAGTGCTAGGGCTCGGACAGGGGTCACCGGGGAGCTGTTTTTT.